This T cell receptor beta chain came from a study of T cells in Graves' hyperthyroidism and ophthalmopathy. Those patients with uncontrolled infection, other autoimmune disease, pregnancy or lactation were excluded. TCR beta CDR3 regions were amplified from RNA. Using the HTBI primer set, a first-round RT-PCR was run on the TCR CDR3. In TCRdb, the multiplex PCR reads were re-called with MiXCR into one record per CDR3 protein. The sample has a few hundred thousand distinct CDR3 sequences, just over 45% seen once. Trimming at V came to 0 bases and at J to 3 bases, leaving 13 bases not matched to a gene. The CDR3 contains 19 residues. The germline CDR1 and CDR2 sequences are MNHNS and SASEGT.

The TCR was taken from a woman younger than 35 with Graves' hyperthyroidism. Source material: peripheral blood or thyroid tissue (not recorded which). The genes are TRBV6-1 and TRBJ2-7; TRBD2 matches at 11 bases. The CDR3 nucleotides read TGTGCCAGCAGTGAAGCAACACTAGCGGGAGTCCAAATCCGCTACGAGCAGTACTTC. This translates into CASSEATLAGVQIRYEQYF.